Shown below are 27 T cell receptor beta chains from a single sample sequenced in a study of identical twins. TCRdb analysed the 5' RACE reads with MiXCR anew, one entry per CDR3 protein. Among about 240,000 distinct CDR3 sequences, about 7.5% were seen once, and the ten largest hold more than 5%. The same data also contributed to another study, on yellow fever vaccine responses in identical twins.

The sample was CD8+ T cells sorted from blood. Every receptor here comes from a woman aged 18-30 years in good health.

The V call is TRBV2, the J call TRBJ1-2; the D gene is possibly TRBD1 (5 bases). Germline V gene lookup returns CDR1 SNHLY and CDR2 FYNNEI. The CDR3 length is 13 residues. Trimming took 2 bases from V and 7 from J, leaving 11 bases between them. In DNA, the CDR3 is TGTGCCAGCAGTGAACCGGGGCAGGGTGGCTACACCTTC. This encodes CASSEPGQGGYTF.

The CDR3 sequence: CASSLFVLGLRSYEQYF. The CDR3 coding sequence is TGTGCCAGCAGCTTATTCGTTTTGGGACTCCGATCCTACGAGCAGTACTTC. This sequence joins TRBV7-9 and TRBJ2-7, with D possibly matching TRBD2 (6 bases). Trimming pared 2 bases from V and 1 base from J, leaving 18 bases between. CDR3 length: 17 amino acids. In germline, CDR1 is SEHNR, CDR2 FQNEAQ (reference sequence).

This chain links TRBV27 with TRBJ2-2; perhaps TRBD2 as D (5 bases). The CDR3 runs to 13 residues. V dropped 5 bases and J dropped 6 bases, with 10 bases sitting between them. CDR1 and CDR2 from the germline V gene are MNHEY and SMNVEV (reference sequence). The CDR3 DNA reads as TGTGCCAGCAGTCCAGGACTGTCCGGGGAGCTGTTTTTT. Residues: CASSPGLSGELFF.

This clonotype occurred many times. The junction shows a germline mismatch at one end, possibly a read error. V gene TRBV29-1 combines with J gene TRBJ1-2; D is unclear. CDR1 and CDR2 (germline): SQVTM, ANQGSEA. CDR3 size: 14 residues. CDR3 sequence reads: CSVEVRGYNSGYTF. The CDR3 nucleotides read TGCAGCGTTGAAGTTCGAGGATACAACTCTGGCTACACCTTC.

V is TRBV9 and J is TRBJ2-3; a weak D match, TRBD1 (5 bases). The CDR3 is 13 amino acids. V was shortened by 3 bases and J by 3 bases, with 8 bases between the two germline ends. Per germline, CDR1 SGDLS and CDR2 YYNGEE. CDR3 residues: CASSASGTDTQYF. The CDR3 DNA reads TGTGCCAGCAGCGCTTCAGGGACAGATACGCAGTATTTT.

CDR3: CASSSGNLGYEQYV. The CDR3 nucleotides are TGTGCCAGCAGCTCCGGGAACCTAGGCTACGAGCAGTACGTC. This sequence joins TRBV5-6 and TRBJ2-7; possibly TRBD2 for D (5 bases). The CDR3 extends over 14 amino acids. Per germline, CDR1 SGHDT and CDR2 YYEEEE. V was clipped by 3 bases and J by 3 bases, with 13 bases between them.

This clonotype has more than one count but fewer than ten. V and J are TRBV19 and TRBJ1-5; D remains ambiguous. The CDR3 is made up of 15 amino acids. Per germline, CDR1 LNHDA and CDR2 SQIVND (reference sequence). V was pared by 5 bases and J by 0 bases, with 11 bases between. As DNA, the CDR3 is TGTGCCAGTAGTGCGGCAGGCAATAGCAATCAGCCCCAGCATTTT. As protein: CASSAAGNSNQPQHF. Full variable domain (outside the CDR3, taken from reference TRBV19 and TRBJ1-5): DGGITQSPKYLFRKEGQNVTLSCEQNLNHDAMYWYRQDPGQGLRLIYYSQIVNDFQKGDIAEGYSVSREKKESFPLTVTSAQKNPTAFYLCASSAAGNSNQPQHFGDGTRLSIL.

CDR3 DNA sequence: TGTGCCATCAGTGGGGGCGGGAGTTTTTACAATGAGCAGTTCTTC. This translates into CAISGGGSFYNEQFF. The J gene is TRBJ2-1, the V gene TRBV10-3; the match to TRBD2 covers 7 bases. Germline V gives CDR1 ENHRY, CDR2 SYGVKD. Trimming took 4 bases from V and 4 from J; bases not matched to a gene: 7. The CDR3 spans 15 residues.

The chain couples TRBV24-1 to TRBJ2-2; 13 bases map to TRBD2. CDR3 length: 23 residues. Germline V CDR1 and CDR2: KGHDR, SFDVKD. V was pared by 6 bases and J by 1 base, with 22 bases of the junction left unmatched. The CDR3 region is CATSPGTGTSRTSGRKNTGELFF. The CDR3 DNA is TGTGCCACCAGTCCCGGGACAGGGACATCCCGGACTAGCGGGAGAAAGAACACCGGGGAGCTGTTTTTT.

This clonotype occurred a few times. The rearrangement joins TRBV7-9 to TRBJ2-7; 8 nucleotides match TRBD1. The CDR3 has 13 residues. Germline loops: CDR1 SEHNR, CDR2 FQNEAQ (reference sequence). J lost 4 bases, V lost 5 bases, and 4 bases had no gene match. The CDR3 loop reads CASSATGGYEQYF. The CDR3 nucleotides are TGTGCCAGCAGCGCAACAGGGGGGTACGAGCAGTACTTC.

This clonotype turned up a few times. The chain carries TRBV28 and TRBJ2-1; 8 bases are shared with TRBD2. V lost 6 bases and J lost 6; bases outside the gene matches: 10. CDR1 and CDR2 (germline): MDHEN, SYDVKM. The CDR3 runs 15 residues. CDR3 protein: CASSPTGGVGNEQFF. Written as DNA, the CDR3 is TGTGCCAGCAGCCCCACCGGGGGGGTTGGCAATGAGCAGTTCTTC.

Notes on this clonotype: It may be a read error: a sequence one base away is much more abundant. The chain recombines TRBV20-1 with TRBJ2-1, with 12 bases identical to TRBD2. The CDR3 consists of 16 residues. Germline-derived CDR1 and CDR2 are DFQATT and SNEGSKA (reference sequence). The CDR3 bases are TGCAGTGCTAGTCCGTCGACTAGCGGGAGTGACAATGAGCTGTTCTTC. Its protein product is CSASPSTSGSDNELFF.

The chain recombines TRBV7-9 with TRBJ2-3; D gene ambiguous. Between the trimmed V and J ends, which lost 5 bases and 3 bases, there was a span of 21 bases. The CDR3 loop spans 17 amino acids. Germline assignment: CDR1 SEHNR and CDR2 FQNEAQ (reference sequence). The CDR3 region is CASSPREFTLETDTQYF. DNA for the CDR3: TGTGCCAGCAGCCCCCGTGAATTTACGTTGGAGACAGATACGCAGTATTTT.

CDR3 DNA sequence: TGTGCCAGCACCCAAAAGGAGGAAGGGAGCCAGCCCCAGCATTTT. It yields the protein CASTQKEEGSQPQHF. The chain has TRBV6-1 and TRBJ1-5; D remains unclear. Germline assignment: CDR1 MNHNS and CDR2 SASEGT. Trimming pared 7 bases from V and 7 bases from J, leaving 20 bases between. The CDR3 has 15 residues.

The rearrangement joins TRBV7-6 to TRBJ2-2; unclear D gene. CDR3 length: 15 residues. Between the trimmed V and J ends, which lost 2 bases and 0 bases, there was a span of 7 bases. Per germline, CDR1 SGHVS and CDR2 FNYEAQ. This CDR3 is CASSLRHPNTGELFF. Here the CDR3 DNA reads TGTGCCAGCAGCTTAAGACACCCGAACACCGGGGAGCTGTTTTTT.

This chain uses TRBV7-3 with TRBJ2-1; tentatively, D is TRBD2 (6 bases). Looked up from germline, CDR1 is SGHTA and CDR2 is FQGTGA. The length of the CDR3 is 15 residues. V shed 1 base and J shed 3 bases, with 10 bases lying between them. In DNA, the CDR3 is TGTGCCAGCAGCTTAAACCTAGCGTACTACAATGAGCAGTTCTTC. As protein: CASSLNLAYYNEQFF.

This clonotype was picked up a small number of times. V gene TRBV12-3 or TRBV12-4 combines with J gene TRBJ2-3; 10 positions match TRBD1. The CDR3 has 16 amino acids. The V segment lost 6 bases and the J segment 5 bases; nucleotides outside the gene matches: 11. CDR3: CASSEAGTGVLDTQYF. In DNA form, the CDR3 reads TGTGCCAGCAGCGAAGCCGGGACAGGGGTATTAGATACGCAGTATTTT.

This clonotype came up many times. V is TRBV20-1 and J is TRBJ2-7, with 7 bases identical to TRBD2. This CDR3 region has 12 residues. Germline values: CDR1 DFQATT, CDR2 SNEGSKA (reference sequence). With V trimmed by 0 bases and J by 5 bases, 1 base remained unmatched. As DNA, the CDR3 is TGCAGTGCTAGAGATCGGGGGGACGAGCAGTACTTC. Translating gives CSARDRGDEQYF.

The genes are TRBV29-1 and TRBJ1-4; 7 nucleotides align to TRBD1. CDR1 is SQVTM and CDR2 is ANQGSEA in the germline V gene. CDR3 length: 15 residues. Trimming cost V 6 bases and J 8 bases; bases outside gene matches: 15. CDR3 loop: CSVGAQGRIGEKLFF. CDR3 DNA sequence: TGCAGCGTGGGGGCACAGGGGCGAATCGGCGAAAAACTGTTTTTT.

This clonotype showed up just a few times. The rearrangement uses TRBV4-1 and TRBJ2-5; no reliable D call. V was clipped by 5 bases and J by 7 bases, with 17 bases between them. This CDR3 contains 14 residues. Germline assignment: CDR1 MGHRA and CDR2 YSYEKL. The CDR3 DNA reads TGCGCCAGCAGCTCAACGCTCGGAGTGGTGACCCAGTACTTC. Protein product: CASSSTLGVVTQYF.

There are a few counts of this clonotype. V usage is TRBV29-1 and J usage is TRBJ1-2; 7 bases are a match to TRBD1. The CDR3 totals 16 residues. Germline values: CDR1 SQVTM, CDR2 ANQGSEA. The V gene end was trimmed by 5 bases and the J gene end by 5 bases; junction bases not matched to a gene: 17. The CDR3 region is CSVPMPLQGYEYGYTF. CDR3 coding DNA: TGCAGCGTTCCTATGCCTTTACAGGGGTATGAGTATGGCTACACCTTC.

In this sample, this clonotype turned up many times. CDR3 sequence (DNA): TGTGCCAGCAGCGTACAAGGGACTGTTTACGAGCAGTACTTC. Encoded protein: CASSVQGTVYEQYF. The chain employs TRBV7-8 and TRBJ2-7, with a tentative D call TRBD2 (6 bases). Germline CDR1 and CDR2: SGHVS and FQNEAQ. V was shortened by 5 bases and J by 4 bases, with 15 bases between the two germline ends. The CDR3 has 14 residues.

In this sample, this clonotype turned up a few times. This chain uses TRBV9 with TRBJ2-3, with D unresolved. V was shortened by 1 base and J by 4 bases, with 7 bases between the two germline ends. The germline CDR1 and CDR2 sequences are SGDLS and YYNGEE. The CDR3 totals 13 residues. This chain's CDR3 is CASSVLTSDTQYF. The CDR3 DNA reads TGTGCCAGCAGCGTACTTACTTCAGATACGCAGTATTTT.

The CDR3 region has the DNA TGTGCCAGCAGCTCATCGCAGGGGGCGAGGTACGAGCAGTACTTC. Its protein is CASSSSQGARYEQYF. This chain uses TRBV7-1 with TRBJ2-7; 8 bases match TRBD1. TRBV7-1 is designated an ORF whose function remains uncertain. The CDR3 length is 15 residues. After removal of 2 bases from V and 4 bases from J, the junction contained 7 bases not matched to a gene.

This clonotype was observed a handful of times. The chain uses TRBV2 and TRBJ1-1; D is unclear. Germline values: CDR1 SNHLY, CDR2 FYNNEI. V dropped 7 bases and J dropped 3 bases, with 15 bases sitting between them. CDR3 length equals 14 residues. The CDR3 DNA reads TGTGCCAGCATTAGAAAACGTAGGGACACTGAAGCTTTCTTT. Amino acids: CASIRKRRDTEAFF.

The rearrangement joins TRBV2 to TRBJ2-2, with D tentatively TRBD1 (6 bases). The germline CDR1 and CDR2 sequences are SNHLY and FYNNEI. The CDR3 spans 14 residues. V lost 4 bases to trimming and J lost 4 bases, with 10 bases between them. CDR3 nucleotides: TGTGCCAGCAGTGTAGGGACACCCACCGGGGAGCTGTTTTTT. It is translated as CASSVGTPTGELFF. Drawing the rest from reference TRBV2 and TRBJ2-2, the complete variable domain is EPEVTQTPSHQVTQMGQEVILRCVPISNHLYFYWYRQILGQKVEFLVSFYNNEISEKSEIFDDQFSVERPDGSNFTLKIRSTKLEDSAMYFCASSVGTPTGELFFGEGSRLTVL.

This clonotype was recorded many times. The chain links TRBV24-1 to TRBJ2-1, with 13 positions matching TRBD2. The junction had 6 bases not matched to a gene; V was cut back by 6 bases and J by 8 bases. The length of the CDR3 is 15 residues. Germline lookup yields CDR1 KGHDR and CDR2 SFDVKD. CDR3 coding DNA: TGTGCCACCAGTACTAGCGGGAGGGCGTTGGATGAGCAGTTCTTC. Its protein is CATSTSGRALDEQFF.